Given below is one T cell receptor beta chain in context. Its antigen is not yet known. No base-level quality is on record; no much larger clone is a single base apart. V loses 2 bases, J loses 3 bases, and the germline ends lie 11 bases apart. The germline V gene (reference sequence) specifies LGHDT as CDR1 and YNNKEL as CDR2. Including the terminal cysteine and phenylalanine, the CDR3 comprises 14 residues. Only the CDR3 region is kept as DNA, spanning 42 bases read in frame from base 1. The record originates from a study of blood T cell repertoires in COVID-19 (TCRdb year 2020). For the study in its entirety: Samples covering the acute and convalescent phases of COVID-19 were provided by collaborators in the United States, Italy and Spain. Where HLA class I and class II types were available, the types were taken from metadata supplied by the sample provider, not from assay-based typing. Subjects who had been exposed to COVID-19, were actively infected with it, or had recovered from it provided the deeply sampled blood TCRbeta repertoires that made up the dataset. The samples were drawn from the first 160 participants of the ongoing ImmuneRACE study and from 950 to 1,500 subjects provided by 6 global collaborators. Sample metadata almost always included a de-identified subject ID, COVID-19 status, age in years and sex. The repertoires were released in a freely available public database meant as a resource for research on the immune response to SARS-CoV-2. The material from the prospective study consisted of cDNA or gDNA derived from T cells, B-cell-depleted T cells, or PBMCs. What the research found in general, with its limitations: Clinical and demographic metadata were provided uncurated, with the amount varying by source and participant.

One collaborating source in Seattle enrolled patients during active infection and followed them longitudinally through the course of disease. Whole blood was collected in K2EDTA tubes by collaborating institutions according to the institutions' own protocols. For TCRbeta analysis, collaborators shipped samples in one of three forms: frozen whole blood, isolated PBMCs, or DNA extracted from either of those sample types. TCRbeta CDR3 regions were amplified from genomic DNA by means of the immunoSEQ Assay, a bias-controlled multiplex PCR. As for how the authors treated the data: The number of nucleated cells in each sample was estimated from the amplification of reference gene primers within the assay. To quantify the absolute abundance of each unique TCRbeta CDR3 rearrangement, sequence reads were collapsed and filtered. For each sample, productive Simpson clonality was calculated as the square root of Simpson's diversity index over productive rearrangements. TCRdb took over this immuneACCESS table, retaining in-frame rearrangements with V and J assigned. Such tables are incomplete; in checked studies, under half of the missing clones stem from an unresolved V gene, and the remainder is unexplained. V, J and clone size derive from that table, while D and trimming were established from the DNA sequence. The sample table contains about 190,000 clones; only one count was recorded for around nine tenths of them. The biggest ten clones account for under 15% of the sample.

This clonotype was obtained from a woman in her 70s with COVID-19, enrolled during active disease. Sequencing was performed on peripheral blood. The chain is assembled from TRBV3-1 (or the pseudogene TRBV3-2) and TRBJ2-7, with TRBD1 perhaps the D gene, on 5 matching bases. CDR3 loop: CASSQQTGLYEQYF. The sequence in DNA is TGTGCCAGCAGCCAACAAACAGGTCTCTACGAGCAGTACTTC.